A selection of T cell receptor beta chains follows, all from one sample in a study of blood T cell repertoires in COVID-19. Profiling relied on immunoSEQ multiplex PCR, and the TCRdb table lists in-frame clones only, not all of them. The sample records fewer than 500,000 clones, approximately 87% being singletons. Material: PBMCs or T cells enriched from blood (not recorded which). Receptors originate from a woman aged 30 to 39 with acute COVID-19. CDR3s include the opening cysteine and the closing phenylalanine or tryptophan. The D gene is left open where the match is weak. Where a row states a size, it is once, few, many or the class of an expanded clone; other rows omit it.

D | J | V | size | DNA | CDR3
TRBD1 | TRBJ2-6 | TRBV19 | - | TGTGCCGGTTCCCAGGGGGCGCTTGGTGGGGCCAACGTCCTGACTTTC | CAGSQGALGGANVLTF
- | TRBJ1-6 | TRBV6-4 | - | TGTGCCAGCAGGCCGGACAGTTCGTATAATTCACCCCTCCACTTT | CASRPDSSYNSPLHF
TRBD1 | TRBJ2-1 | TRBV14 | - | TGTGCCAGCAGCCATCGACAGGGGGCGTATGAGCAGTTCTTC | CASSHRQGAYEQFF
TRBD1 | TRBJ2-7 | TRBV6-5 | - | TGTGCCAGTCGAAGAGGGACAGGAGGAGACGAGCAGTACTTC | CASRRGTGGDEQYF
- | TRBJ2-7 | TRBV27 | - | TGTGCCAGCAATTCGGGCTACGAGCAGTACTTC | CASNSGYEQYF
TRBD2 | TRBJ2-1 | TRBV5-6 | - | TGTGCCAGCAGCTTGAGCCGACTAGCGGCTTTCAATGAGCAGTTCTTC | CASSLSRLAAFNEQFF
TRBD1 | TRBJ2-7 | TRBV29-1 | - | TGCAGCGTTGTCTCCCAGGGGGCTTACGAGCAGTACTTC | CSVVSQGAYEQYF
TRBD1 | TRBJ2-3 | TRBV28 | - | TGTGCCAGTCGACAGGGGGTTAGCACAGATACGCAGTATTTT | CASRQGVSTDTQYF
TRBD1 | TRBJ1-4 | TRBV5-1 | - | TGCGCCAGCAGCTCGGGACAGGGGGCTTTTAGGACTAATGAAAAACTGTTTTTT | CASSSGQGAFRTNEKLFF
- | TRBJ2-7 | TRBV2 | - | TGTGCCAGCAGTGAAGAGGGGGGGACAATCAGTTCCTACGAGCAGTACTTC | CASSEEGGTISSYEQYF
TRBD1 | TRBJ2-1 | TRBV11-3 | - | TGTGCCAGCAGCCTGCAAATCGGGACAGGGGGCTTGGAGGAGCAGTTCTTC | CASSLQIGTGGLEEQFF
TRBD2 | TRBJ2-5 | TRBV5-1 | once | TGCGCCAGCAGCTTGGAGTGGGGGGGTGTAAAGACCCAGTACTTC | CASSLEWGGVKTQYF
TRBD2 | TRBJ2-7 | TRBV11-2 | - | TGTGCCAGCAGCTTAGAGGCGGGGGTTACCTACGAGCAGTACTTC | CASSLEAGVTYEQYF
- | TRBJ2-1 | TRBV2 | once | TGTGCCAGCAGTCTACAGAGCTCCTACAATGAGCAGTTCTTC | CASSLQSSYNEQFF
- | TRBJ1-4 | TRBV5-5 | - | TGTGCCAGCAGCTTGCCGGGCAGGGTAAATGAAAAACTGTTTTTT | CASSLPGRVNEKLFF
- | TRBJ1-2 | TRBV2 | - | TGTGCCAGCAGTGAAGCGCTTCAGGGGCCCCTAAACTATGGCTACACCTTC | CASSEALQGPLNYGYTF
- | TRBJ2-1 | TRBV5-1 | once | TGCGCCAGCAGCTTGGATAGGGGGTCCCCCTACAATGAGCAGTTCTTC | CASSLDRGSPYNEQFF
TRBD1 | TRBJ1-4 | TRBV4-2 | - | TGTGCCAGCAGCCAAGTGGGACAGACTAATGAAAAACTGTTTTTT | CASSQVGQTNEKLFF
- | TRBJ2-7 | TRBV4-2 | - | TGTGCCAGCAGCCAAGATGTCATGGGCAGGGGCGAGCAGTACTTC | CASSQDVMGRGEQYF
- | TRBJ1-1 | TRBV25-1 | - | TGTGCCAGCAGGGAACTCACGGTTTCTGAAGCTTTCTTT | CASRELTVSEAFF
- | TRBJ1-4 | TRBV28 | few | TGTGCCAGCGCGTGGGAGAGAGATGAAAAACTGTTTTTT | CASAWERDEKLFF
- | TRBJ2-5 | TRBV7-2 | - | TGTGCCAGCAGCTTAGCCCCCCGTATGACCCAGTACTTC | CASSLAPRMTQYF
TRBD1 | TRBJ1-5 | TRBV10-3 | - | TGTGCCATCCGGGACAGGGGTGATAGCAATCAGCCCCAGCATTTT | CAIRDRGDSNQPQHF
TRBD1 | TRBJ1-1 | TRBV5-1 | - | TGCGCCAGCAGCTTGGCCGTTTTAAGGGGGCAGGAGAGCACTGAAGCTTTCTTT | CASSLAVLRGQESTEAFF
- | TRBJ1-1 | TRBV29-1 | - | TGCAGCGTTTCCCTTAACACTGAAGCTTTCTTT | CSVSLNTEAFF
TRBD1 | TRBJ1-4 | TRBV27 | - | TGTGCCAGCAGTTTAGGATGGCAGGGGGCAGTTAATGAAAAACTGTTTTTT | CASSLGWQGAVNEKLFF
- | TRBJ1-3 | TRBV13 | - | TGTGCCAGCAGCTCGGGAAACACCATATATTTT | CASSSGNTIYF
- | TRBJ2-2 | TRBV27 | - | TGTGCCAGCAGTTTATCAACCCTCGGGACACTGAACACCGGGGAGCTGTTTTTT | CASSLSTLGTLNTGELFF
- | TRBJ1-4 | TRBV5-4 | once | TGTGCCAGCAGCTTTCGGGGGTTCGAATCTGTGGAAAAACTGTTTTTT | CASSFRGFESVEKLFF
TRBD1 | TRBJ2-3 | TRBV6-5 | - | TGTGCCAGCAGTTACCGGGACAGGGGAATTACTACGCAGTATTTT | CASSYRDRGITTQYF
TRBD1 | TRBJ2-1 | TRBV28 | - | TGTGCCAGCAGAAAGACAGGGACAATTTCTGATGAGCAGTTCTTC | CASRKTGTISDEQFF
TRBD1 | TRBJ2-5 | TRBV24-1 | once | TGTGCCACCAGTGATTTGGGGACAGGACCTGGTGGAGAGACCCAGTACTTC | CATSDLGTGPGGETQYF
- | TRBJ1-3 | TRBV5-1 | - | TGCGCCAGCAGCGCGGACTTAGGAGGAAACACCATATATTTT | CASSADLGGNTIYF
TRBD1 | TRBJ1-2 | TRBV23-1 | - | TGCGCCAGCAAAGACAGGGTGGGCCCCCCCAGCGGCTACACCTTC | CASKDRVGPPSGYTF
TRBD2 | TRBJ2-1 | TRBV2 | - | TGTGCCAGCCGGGGGGAGTCCTACAATGAGCAGTTCTTC | CASRGESYNEQFF
TRBD2 | TRBJ2-7 | TRBV19 | - | TGTGCCAGTAGTATCTTAGCGGGGGGTACCTACGAGCAGTACTTC | CASSILAGGTYEQYF
TRBD1 | TRBJ1-6 | TRBV5-6 | - | TGTGCCAGCAGCTTGGCCGGGACAGGAGGTAATTCACCCCTCCACTTT | CASSLAGTGGNSPLHF
- | TRBJ2-7 | TRBV5-6 | - | TGTGCCAGCAGCTTGGCAGCGGTTATCAACGAGCAGTACTTC | CASSLAAVINEQYF